This entry is about one TCR beta chain. Antigen: not known. This sample was included in a study of cytomegalovirus exposure and HLA in healthy donors. General study points: Analysis was carried out at a later point, and it linked a missense DCLRE1C variant to TCR beta V- and J-gene trimming. Some V segments, TRBV6-2 and TRBV6-3 among them, were indistinguishable and were therefore excluded. Rarity held for most TCR sequences, but there were some public TCRs that occurred in many donors. The authors considered a cluster of highly shared sequence variants likely to be a sequencing artifact.

The CDR3 loop spans 16 amino acids. Trimming removed 7 bases from V and 2 bases from J; junction bases left unmatched: 5. Germline-derived CDR1 and CDR2 are SGHVS and FNYEAQ. The PCR used 60 Vbeta and 13 Jbeta primers. Sequenced by immunoSEQ multiplex PCR; TCRdb stores in-frame clones only, minus some. The profile covers more than 95,000 clones, with 74% appearing a single time and 4% taken by the ten largest. Input material: PBMCs. The TCR originated in a man aged 40-50 years in good health and CMV-seropositive. V is TRBV7-6 and J is TRBJ2-1, with TRBD2 matching over 13 bases. CDR3: CASIPGTSGTYNEQFF. In DNA, the CDR3 is TGTGCCAGCATTCCCGGGACTAGCGGGACCTACAATGAGCAGTTCTTC.